A single sample is the source of the 31 T cell receptor beta chains below, sequenced in a study of blood T cell repertoires in COVID-19. Sequencing was performed with immunoSEQ multiplex PCR; in TCRdb, only in-frame clones are kept and a portion is missing. In the table there are 55,000 to 80,000 clones, around four fifths of which are singletons. The specimen sequenced was peripheral blood. These receptors came from an elderly woman with acute or convalescent COVID-19.

The genes are TRBV15 and TRBJ2-6; 7 bases match TRBD1. With V trimmed by 0 bases and J by 0 bases, 11 bases remained unmatched. Germline V gene lookup returns CDR1 LNHNV and CDR2 YYDKDF (reference sequence). CDR3 length: 20 residues. The CDR3, as DNA: TGTGCCACCAGCAGAGATAGAAGGACAGGATTTGCCTCTGGGGCCAACGTCCTGACTTTC. Protein product: CATSRDRRTGFASGANVLTF.

The chain carries TRBV2 and TRBJ2-2; D is unclear. The germline V and J ends were trimmed by 5 bases and 7 bases, with 5 bases remaining between them. The length of the CDR3 is 11 residues. Per germline, CDR1 SNHLY and CDR2 FYNNEI. CDR3 loop: CASSSLGELFF. The CDR3 DNA reads TGTGCCAGCAGTTCTCTCGGGGAGCTGTTTTTT.

The chain links TRBV19 to TRBJ1-3; the D is unclear. The V gene's germline CDR1 is LNHDA and CDR2 SQIVND (reference sequence). V was pared by 3 bases and J by 0 bases, with 6 bases between. The CDR3 is made up of 14 amino acids. The CDR3 region has the DNA TGTGCCAGTAGTATGGGCAGCTCTGGAAACACCATATATTTT. Its protein is CASSMGSSGNTIYF.

CDR3: CASSETWDSGDTQYF. The CDR3 DNA reads TGTGCCAGTAGCGAAACCTGGGACAGCGGAGATACGCAGTATTTT. The chain uses TRBV19 and TRBJ2-3; 7 bases are shared with TRBD1. J was trimmed by 5 bases and V by 6 bases; bases with no gene match: 11. Germline assignment: CDR1 LNHDA and CDR2 SQIVND (reference sequence). There are 15 residues in the CDR3.

This chain links TRBV6-5 with TRBJ2-7, with 9 bases that match TRBD1. Germline trimming cut 6 bases from V and 5 bases from J; bases unmatched to any gene: 8. The CDR3 is 14 residues long. Germline V gene lookup returns CDR1 MNHEY and CDR2 SVGAGI. The CDR3 region is CASRTGQGPDEQYF. CDR3 DNA: TGTGCCAGCAGGACTGGACAGGGGCCGGACGAGCAGTACTTC.

The chain couples TRBV11-2 to TRBJ1-1; the match to TRBD1 covers 7 bases. This CDR3 comprises 15 residues. Germline V gene data show CDR1 as SGHAT and CDR2 as FQNNGV. Trimming took 2 bases from V and 1 from J; bases not matched to a gene: 4. The CDR3: CASSLQGVSNTEAFF. DNA for the CDR3: TGTGCCAGCAGCTTACAGGGGGTATCGAACACTGAAGCTTTCTTT.

This clone was seen just once. Germline is not matched at one junction end, which may reflect a read error. The chain recombines TRBV30 with TRBJ1-4; tentative D call: TRBD1 (6 bases). Germline V gene lookup returns CDR1 GTSNPN and CDR2 SVGIG (reference sequence). The CDR3 covers 11 residues. The CDR3 protein is CAWSIPGHWAF. In DNA, the CDR3 is TGTGCCTGGAGTATCCCGGGACATTGGGCCTTT.

The chain links TRBV19 to TRBJ1-1; 7 nucleotides line up with TRBD1. This CDR3 comprises 14 residues. Germline V gives CDR1 LNHDA, CDR2 SQIVND (reference sequence). The V gene end was trimmed by 5 bases and the J gene end by 4 bases; junction bases not matched to a gene: 7. The DNA for the CDR3 is TGTGCCAGTAGTGCGACAGGGATCCGCACTGAAGCTTTCTTT. The encoded protein is CASSATGIRTEAFF. Full variable domain (remainder filled in from reference TRBV19 and TRBJ1-1): DGGITQSPKYLFRKEGQNVTLSCEQNLNHDAMYWYRQDPGQGLRLIYYSQIVNDFQKGDIAEGYSVSREKKESFPLTVTSAQKNPTAFYLCASSATGIRTEAFFGQGTRLTVV.

The chain couples TRBV7-9 to TRBJ2-7; D is perhaps TRBD1 (8 bases). Trimming took off 5 bases at V and 8 bases at J, with 28 bases between the two ends. The V gene's germline CDR1 is SEHNR and CDR2 FQNEAQ (reference sequence). CDR3 length: 17 residues. DNA of the CDR3: TGTGCCAGCAGCATCCCAGGGCGGGGGACAGGCCGGAATCAGCAGTACTTC. Translation: CASSIPGRGTGRNQQYF.

The chain couples TRBV2 to TRBJ1-2; TRBD1 agrees at 11 bases. The CDR3 consists of 16 residues. V dropped 4 bases and J dropped 7; count of bases not matched to a gene: 11. Looked up from germline, CDR1 is SNHLY and CDR2 is FYNNEI. CDR3: CASSGTVDRGRGGYTF. The CDR3 nucleotides are TGTGCCAGCAGTGGGACGGTGGACAGGGGGCGCGGTGGCTACACCTTC.

The chain employs TRBV6-5 and TRBJ1-1, with D possibly being TRBD1 (5 bases). CDR3 length equals 13 residues. V lost 2 bases and J 5 bases, leaving 9 bases between the germline ends. Germline values: CDR1 MNHEY, CDR2 SVGAGI. CDR3 sequence reads: CASSYRGGTEAFF. The CDR3, as DNA: TGTGCCAGCAGTTACCGGGGGGGGACTGAAGCTTTCTTT.

V gene TRBV18 combines with J gene TRBJ2-5, with 14 bases identical to TRBD2. In germline, CDR1 is KGHSH, CDR2 LQKENI. Losses at the gene ends were 3 bases for V and 5 bases for J; bases not matched to a gene: 8. This CDR3 region has 17 residues. The CDR3 region is CASSPPTSGGGRETQYF. CDR3 coding DNA: TGTGCCAGCTCACCCCCGACTAGCGGGGGGGGCAGGGAGACCCAGTACTTC.

The V and J genes are TRBV29-1 and TRBJ2-3; 7 nucleotides align to TRBD1. V lost 4 bases and J lost 1; bases outside the gene matches: 2. Germline CDR1 reads SQVTM; CDR2 reads ANQGSEA. This CDR3 has 13 amino acids. CDR3 DNA sequence: TGCAGCGTTGGAGACAGGGGCACAGATACGCAGTATTTT. Translating it yields CSVGDRGTDTQYF.

This clone was recorded a few times. CDR3 amino acids: CASTGTFYEQYF. The CDR3 nucleotides are TGTGCCAGCACCGGGACTTTCTACGAGCAGTACTTC. This chain uses TRBV2 with TRBJ2-7, with D perhaps matching TRBD2 (6 bases). The germline CDR1 and CDR2 sequences are SNHLY and FYNNEI. The CDR3 totals 12 residues. Trimming removed 7 bases at V and 3 bases at J, with 10 bases between.

V and J are TRBV3-1 (or the pseudogene TRBV3-2) and TRBJ2-3; TRBD1 aligns across 8 bases. Germline CDR1 LGHDT, CDR2 YNNKEL (reference sequence). With V trimmed by 1 base and J by 8 bases, 2 bases remained unmatched. The CDR3 length is 13 residues. Here the CDR3 DNA reads TGTGCCAGCAGCCAAGGTGACAGGGGTACGCAGTATTTT. This translates into CASSQGDRGTQYF.

The rearrangement links TRBV5-1 to TRBJ2-7, with 7 positions matching TRBD2. After removal of 5 bases from V and 1 base from J, the junction contained 15 bases not matched to a gene. This CDR3 spans 17 amino acids. Germline assignment: CDR1 SGHRS and CDR2 YFSETQ. The CDR3 nucleotides read TGCGCCAGCAGTCCCGTGTCAAGCGGGATGCGGTCCTACGAGCAGTACTTC. This codes for CASSPVSSGMRSYEQYF.

This clone was seen just once. V is TRBV29-1 and J is TRBJ1-2; D may be TRBD1 (5 bases). V was cut by 6 bases and J by 9 bases, with 14 bases left in between. Germline V gene sequence: CDR1 SQVTM, CDR2 ANQGSEA. CDR3 size: 11 residues. In DNA form, the CDR3 reads TGCAGCGTAACAGGCCCCGAGCGCTACACCTTC. It yields the protein CSVTGPERYTF.

This chain connects TRBV30 to TRBJ1-5, with D uncertain. CDR1 and CDR2 (germline): GTSNPN, SVGIG (reference sequence). The V gene lost 2 bases and the J gene lost 4 bases, with 9 bases spanning the gap. This CDR3 region has 13 residues. CDR3 region: CAWSSQVNQPQHF. CDR3 bases: TGTGCCTGGAGTTCCCAGGTAAATCAGCCCCAGCATTTT.

The V call is TRBV29-1, the J call TRBJ1-1; tentative D call: TRBD1 (6 bases). Looked up from germline, CDR1 is SQVTM and CDR2 is ANQGSEA. The CDR3 sequence is 13 residues long. Trimming shortened V by 1 base and J by 1 base, and 7 bases separated the two germline ends. The CDR3 region has the DNA TGCAGCGTTGAAGGGGGACAGAACACTGAAGCTTTCTTT. Its protein product is CSVEGGQNTEAFF.

The chain combines TRBV5-4 with TRBJ1-2; TRBD1 might be the D (5 bases). This CDR3 spans 14 amino acids. Between the trimmed V and J ends, which lost 0 bases and 4 bases, there was a span of 10 bases. Per the germline V gene, CDR1 is SGHNT and CDR2 is YYREEE (reference sequence). CDR3 nucleotide sequence: TGTGCCAGCAGCTTGGTTGGGGCAGGCTATGGCTACACCTTC. This gives the protein CASSLVGAGYGYTF.

This clone was seen only a few times. This chain uses TRBV7-9 with TRBJ2-3, with 8 bases lining up with TRBD2. Germline V gene data show CDR1 as SEHNR and CDR2 as FQNEAQ (reference sequence). The CDR3 runs to 16 residues. Losses at the gene ends were 4 bases for V and 2 bases for J; bases not matched to a gene: 8. The CDR3 here is CASSSPIAGYTDTQYF. DNA for the CDR3: TGTGCCAGCAGCTCACCAATAGCGGGATACACAGATACGCAGTATTTT.

The CDR3 region has the DNA TGCAGCGTTGAAAAGGCCGGGACTAGGTTCGACAATGAGCAGTTCTTC. Amino acids: CSVEKAGTRFDNEQFF. The chain combines TRBV29-1 with TRBJ2-1; 8 nucleotides agree with TRBD2. Germline V gene data show CDR1 as SQVTM and CDR2 as ANQGSEA. The CDR3 consists of 16 residues. V shed 2 bases and J 5 bases; nucleotides not matched to a gene: 11.

This chain connects TRBV27 to TRBJ1-2, with D unresolved. Germline V gene lookup returns CDR1 MNHEY and CDR2 SMNVEV (reference sequence). CDR3 size: 13 residues. Between the trimmed V and J ends, which lost 7 bases and 4 bases, there was a span of 13 bases. CDR3 DNA: TGTGCCAGCACTACCCGGGGAATCTATGGCTACACCTTC. Its translation: CASTTRGIYGYTF.

This rearrangement joins TRBV9 to TRBJ2-5; TRBD1 is a possible D gene (5 bases). The CDR3 consists of 17 residues. V dropped 0 bases and J dropped 4 bases, with 19 bases sitting between them. CDR1 is SGDLS, CDR2 YYNGEE, per germline. CDR3 in amino acids: CASSVGLGLGEPETQYF. The CDR3 nucleotides are TGTGCCAGCAGCGTAGGGCTTGGGCTAGGGGAACCAGAGACCCAGTACTTC.

The rearrangement joins TRBV11-2 to TRBJ2-7; no clear D gene. V was clipped by 3 bases and J by 1 base, with 7 bases between them. The germline V gene encodes CDR1 SGHAT and CDR2 FQNNGV. The CDR3 has 13 amino acids. The CDR3 coding sequence is TGTGCCAGCAGCTTCGGAGCTTCCTACGAGCAGTACTTC. Translating gives CASSFGASYEQYF.

The chain has TRBV6-5 and TRBJ1-2, with 8 bases aligning to TRBD1. Trimming took 6 bases from V and 5 from J; bases not matched to a gene: 5. CDR1 is MNHEY, CDR2 SVGAGI, per germline. This CDR3 is 13 amino acids long. For the CDR3, the DNA is TGTGCCAGCAGCTTGGACAGGGAGTATGGCTACACCTTC. It is translated as CASSLDREYGYTF.

The chain employs TRBV5-1 and TRBJ1-6, with TRBD1 as a possible D gene (6 bases). V lost 4 bases and J lost 14, with 16 bases in between. This CDR3 is 13 amino acids long. Germline V gene data show CDR1 as SGHRS and CDR2 as YFSETQ. The CDR3, as DNA: TGCGCCAGCAGCCCCGAACAGGGTAGAACCCTCCACTTT. Amino acid sequence: CASSPEQGRTLHF.

CDR3 sequence: CASSFGGASTDTQYF. CDR3 coding DNA: TGCGCCAGCAGCTTCGGGGGGGCTAGCACAGATACGCAGTATTTT. J is TRBJ2-3 and V is TRBV5-1; 8 bases are shared with TRBD2. Germline CDR1 and CDR2: SGHRS and YFSETQ. V lost 2 bases to trimming and J lost 0 bases; unmatched junction nucleotides: 2. The CDR3 has 15 residues.

The rearrangement uses TRBV2 and TRBJ1-5; D unclear. V lost 4 bases and J 0 bases, leaving 4 bases between the germline ends. CDR3 size: 13 residues. The germline CDR1 and CDR2 sequences are SNHLY and FYNNEI. The CDR3 loop is CASSVLSNQPQHF. Here the CDR3 DNA reads TGTGCCAGCAGTGTACTTAGCAATCAGCCCCAGCATTTT.

The sample holds one count of this clone. V gene TRBV29-1 combines with J gene TRBJ2-7; 11 bases line up with TRBD2. The length of the CDR3 is 14 residues. Per the germline V gene, CDR1 is SQVTM and CDR2 is ANQGSEA. V was pared by 5 bases and J by 5 bases, with 8 bases of the junction left unmatched. CDR3 residues: CSVRIAGGLDEQYF. CDR3 nucleotide sequence: TGCAGCGTTCGGATAGCGGGAGGGTTAGACGAGCAGTACTTC.

J is TRBJ2-7 and V is TRBV6-5, with D possibly being TRBD1 (6 bases). The CDR3 is 15 amino acids. CDR1 MNHEY and CDR2 SVGAGI come from the germline V gene. Trimming took 6 bases from V and 2 from J, leaving 17 bases between them. The CDR3 bases are TGTGCCAGCAGCGCGACAGAGAGGGGGACCTACGAGCAGTACTTC. The encoded protein is CASSATERGTYEQYF.